One and the same sample provided the 22 T cell receptor beta chains below, sequenced in a study of T cells in Graves' hyperthyroidism and ophthalmopathy. The investigators amplified TCR beta CDR3 regions from RNA transcripts. Researchers ran a first-round RT-PCR on the TCR CDR3 using the HTBI primer set. MiXCR, applied by TCRdb to the multiplex PCR reads, yields one record per CDR3 protein. The sample gives hundreds of thousands of distinct CDR3 sequences, roughly 14% of which show up once; around 4.1% is in the top ten. Material for sequencing was blood. These receptors all stem from a woman between 40 and 50 years old with Graves' ophthalmopathy.

This clonotype was seen more than once but under ten times. The chain employs TRBV15 and TRBJ2-5; D perhaps matches TRBD2 (5 bases). Trimming removed 0 bases at V and 4 bases at J, with 12 bases between. This CDR3 is built from 15 residues. Per germline, CDR1 LNHNV and CDR2 YYDKDF (reference sequence). The CDR3 is CATSRDVGVGETQYF. The CDR3 nucleotides are TGTGCCACCAGCAGAGATGTCGGGGTTGGAGAGACCCAGTACTTC.

This clonotype was observed many times. V usage is TRBV20-1 and J usage is TRBJ2-7; D may be TRBD1 (6 bases). Deletions cut 5 bases from V and 1 base from J, with 9 bases between. This CDR3 contains 12 residues. CDR1 is DFQATT, CDR2 SNEGSKA, per germline (reference sequence). CDR3 nucleotides: TGCAGTGCTCGGGACATGTCCTACGAGCAGTACTTC. Protein product: CSARDMSYEQYF.

V is TRBV15 and J is TRBJ1-3; tentatively, D is TRBD1 (5 bases). Between the trimmed V and J ends, which lost 0 bases and 11 bases, there was a span of 17 bases. The germline gives CDR1 LNHNV, CDR2 YYDKDF (reference sequence). This CDR3 region has 15 residues. The CDR3 DNA reads TGTGCCACCAGCAGAGAGTCAGGGCCCCGCACCCCCATATATTTT. It is translated as CATSRESGPRTPIYF.

This clonotype has a count of ten or more. The CDR3 DNA follows: TGTGCCTGGGTAAGAAGCCCCGACGGCCCTGAAGCTTTCTTT. Amino acids: CAWVRSPDGPEAFF. The chain recombines TRBV30 with TRBJ1-1, with D unresolved. The CDR3 contains 14 residues. V was cut by 5 bases and J by 6 bases, with 19 bases left in between. Germline loops: CDR1 GTSNPN, CDR2 SVGIG (reference sequence).

Ten or more counts support this clonotype. The CDR3 sequence: CASSGRQVEAFF. The DNA for the CDR3 is TGTGCCAGCAGCGGACGACAGGTTGAAGCTTTCTTT. The J gene is TRBJ1-1, the V gene TRBV7-9; a weak D match, TRBD1 (6 bases). CDR3 length equals 12 residues. Germline V lookup: CDR1 SEHNR, CDR2 FQNEAQ (reference sequence). Trimming shortened V by 5 bases and J by 7 bases, and 11 bases separated the two germline ends.

This clonotype has at least ten counts. The chain joins TRBV28 to TRBJ2-3; TRBD1 matches 9 bases. The V gene's germline CDR1 is MDHEN and CDR2 SYDVKM. CDR3 length: 16 amino acids. Trimming cost V 6 bases and J 0 bases; bases outside gene matches: 7. The CDR3 loop is CASRVPGQGSTDTQYF. The CDR3 DNA reads TGTGCCAGCAGGGTCCCGGGACAGGGAAGCACAGATACGCAGTATTTT.

This clonotype was recorded at least ten times. V is TRBV28 and J is TRBJ1-2, with a tentative D call TRBD1 (5 bases). The V gene's germline CDR1 is MDHEN and CDR2 SYDVKM. The CDR3 consists of 15 residues. The V end was cut by 5 bases, the J end by 5 bases, with 18 bases between. CDR3 DNA: TGTGCCAGCAGTGGGGGACCTGTCCCTCAGTATGGCTACACCTTC. Amino acid sequence: CASSGGPVPQYGYTF.

This clonotype was seen at least ten times. The chain couples TRBV6-1 to TRBJ1-2; 7 bases fit TRBD1. This CDR3 contains 14 residues. Germline CDR1 MNHNS, CDR2 SASEGT. V shed 3 bases and J 4 bases; nucleotides not matched to a gene: 5. For the CDR3, the DNA is TGTGCCAGCAGTGAGACAGGGACGGGCTATGGCTACACCTTC. Translated: CASSETGTGYGYTF.

This clonotype has just a few counts. The CDR3 DNA reads as TGTGCCAGCAGTTCGCTCAGGGGTAGGGCCAACGTCCTGACTTTC. This codes for CASSSLRGRANVLTF. The rearrangement joins TRBV11-2 to TRBJ2-6; tentatively, D is TRBD1 (6 bases). The ends were cut back, 6 bases at V and 5 bases at J, with 14 bases in the middle. The CDR3 is made up of 15 amino acids. Germline assignment: CDR1 SGHAT and CDR2 FQNNGV.

The chain combines TRBV18 with TRBJ2-2; D gene unclear. The CDR3 is 14 residues long. V was trimmed by 5 bases and J by 3 bases, leaving 10 bases between them. CDR1 and CDR2 from the germline V gene are KGHSH and LQKENI. The CDR3, as DNA: TGTGCCAGCTCAGCCGAAGGAGACACCGGGGAGCTGTTTTTT. It codes for CASSAEGDTGELFF. The whole variable domain, filled in from reference TRBV18 and TRBJ2-2, reads NAGVMQNPRHLVRRRGQEARLRCSPMKGHSHVYWYRQLPEEGLKFMVYLQKENIIDESGMPKERFSAEFPKEGPSILRIQQVVRGDSAAYFCASSAEGDTGELFFGEGSRLTVL.

There are many counts of this clonotype. The genes are TRBV2 and TRBJ2-7, with D perhaps matching TRBD2 (5 bases). This CDR3 has 14 amino acids. Trimming left V 6 bases short and J 2 bases short, with 14 bases between. Germline loops: CDR1 SNHLY, CDR2 FYNNEI. The CDR3 DNA reads as TGTGCCAGCAGGGGTGGGGAGAGAGCCTACGAGCAGTACTTC. This encodes CASRGGERAYEQYF.

This clonotype was detected a few times. V is TRBV25-1 and J is TRBJ2-2; D unclear. V lost 2 bases, J lost 1 base, and 5 bases lay in between. In germline, CDR1 is MGHDK, CDR2 SYGVNS. The CDR3 loop spans 14 amino acids. The CDR3 protein is CASSEHLNTGELFF. The CDR3 DNA is TGTGCCAGCAGTGAACACCTGAACACCGGGGAGCTGTTTTTT.

At least ten counts were recorded for this clonotype. This chain uses TRBV10-3 with TRBJ1-6; D call uncertain. Germline CDR1 is ENHRY and CDR2 is SYGVKD. Trimming removed 0 bases from V and 10 bases from J, with 10 bases in between. This CDR3 contains 14 residues. The CDR3 region is CAISESSRYSPLHF. The CDR3 DNA reads as TGTGCCATCAGTGAGTCAAGCCGTTACTCACCCCTCCACTTT.

The table lists this clonotype with many counts. V is TRBV28 and J is TRBJ2-5, with 8 bases lining up with TRBD1. Germline CDR1 MDHEN, CDR2 SYDVKM. The CDR3 extends over 15 amino acids. The trim removed 4 bases at V and 2 bases at J, leaving 6 bases unmatched. The CDR3 loop reads CASSSQGAGQETQYF. Here the CDR3 DNA reads TGTGCCAGCAGTTCCCAGGGGGCCGGGCAAGAGACCCAGTACTTC.

This clonotype occurred many times. The genes are TRBV24-1 and TRBJ1-5; 9 bases are shared with TRBD1. J was trimmed by 5 bases and V by 4 bases; bases with no gene match: 8. The length of the CDR3 is 16 residues. Per the germline V gene, CDR1 is KGHDR and CDR2 is SFDVKD. CDR3 DNA: TGTGCCACCAGTGACCAGGACAGGGGATCCTATCAGCCCCAGCATTTT. Protein: CATSDQDRGSYQPQHF.

This clonotype was seen at least ten times. The CDR3 region has the DNA TGTGCCAGCAGCTCCTCGCCGGGTCGCAACGAGCAGTACTTC. As protein: CASSSSPGRNEQYF. The chain combines TRBV7-2 with TRBJ2-7; no firm D call. This CDR3 spans 14 amino acids. Germline loops: CDR1 SGHTA, CDR2 FQGNSA. V gave up 4 bases and J gave up 5 bases, with 15 bases separating them.

The chain couples TRBV30 to TRBJ1-5; D not certain. The CDR3 extends over 13 amino acids. Trimming stripped 3 bases from V and 6 bases from J, with 12 bases between. Germline values: CDR1 GTSNPN, CDR2 SVGIG (reference sequence). Written as DNA, the CDR3 is TGTGCCTGGAGCAGCCGGGGAGGTCAGCCCCAGCATTTT. Translating gives CAWSSRGGQPQHF. Combining the CDR3 with reference TRBV30 and TRBJ1-5 gives the whole variable domain SQTIHQWPATLVQPVGSPLSLECTVEGTSNPNLYWYRQAAGRGLQLLFYSVGIGQISSEVPQNLSASRPQDRQFILSSKKLLLSDSGFYLCAWSSRGGQPQHFGDGTRLSIL.

This clonotype showed up just a few times. This chain uses TRBV10-3 with TRBJ2-3; 10 positions agree with TRBD2. Germline V gene lookup returns CDR1 ENHRY and CDR2 SYGVKD. Unmatched junction bases numbered 6, after V lost 6 bases and J lost 0 bases. This CDR3 contains 16 residues. CDR3 protein: CAIRTRTSGSTDTQYF. The CDR3 bases are TGTGCCATCAGGACCCGGACTAGCGGTAGCACAGATACGCAGTATTTT.

The chain employs TRBV6-1 and TRBJ2-7; 9 bases match TRBD1. The V gene's germline CDR1 is MNHNS and CDR2 SASEGT. The V segment lost 6 bases and the J segment 6 bases; nucleotides outside the gene matches: 9. The CDR3 length is 14 residues. Here the CDR3 DNA reads TGTGCCAGCAGGTCCGGGACAGGGAGAGTCGAGCAGTACTTC. Translation gives CASRSGTGRVEQYF.

This clonotype occurred many times. The V call is TRBV11-1, the J call TRBJ2-2; 8 nucleotides line up with TRBD1. The germline CDR1 and CDR2 sequences are SGHAT and FQDESV (reference sequence). This CDR3 has 17 residues. The V segment lost 4 bases and the J segment 6 bases; nucleotides outside the gene matches: 13. DNA of the CDR3: TGTGCCAGCAGCTCTCGTTGGGACAGGACGGCCGCCGGGGAGCTGTTTTTT. Translated, it gives CASSSRWDRTAAGELFF. The full variable domain, with the rest looked up from reference TRBV11-1 and TRBJ2-2, is EAEVAQSPRYKITEKSQAVAFWCDPISGHATLYWYRQILGQGPELLVQFQDESVVDDSQLPKDRFSAERLKGVDSTLKIQPAELGDSAMYLCASSSRWDRTAAGELFFGEGSRLTVL.

This clonotype occurred many times. The chain employs TRBV28 and TRBJ1-5; perhaps TRBD1 as D (6 bases). The germline V and J ends were trimmed by 6 bases and 0 bases, with 12 bases remaining between them. Germline CDR1 and CDR2: MDHEN and SYDVKM. The CDR3 is 15 amino acids. The CDR3 spells CASRQTGYSNQPQHF. As DNA, the CDR3 is TGTGCCAGCAGACAAACAGGGTATAGCAATCAGCCCCAGCATTTT.

This clonotype was picked up many times. This chain's CDR3 is CSASQSSYEQYF. The CDR3 DNA reads TGCAGTGCTAGTCAGAGCTCCTACGAGCAGTACTTC. The V gene is TRBV20-1, the J gene TRBJ2-7; D is undetermined. The V gene's germline CDR1 is DFQATT and CDR2 SNEGSKA (reference sequence). This CDR3 is 12 amino acids long. The germline V and J ends were trimmed by 3 bases and 0 bases, with 6 bases remaining between them.